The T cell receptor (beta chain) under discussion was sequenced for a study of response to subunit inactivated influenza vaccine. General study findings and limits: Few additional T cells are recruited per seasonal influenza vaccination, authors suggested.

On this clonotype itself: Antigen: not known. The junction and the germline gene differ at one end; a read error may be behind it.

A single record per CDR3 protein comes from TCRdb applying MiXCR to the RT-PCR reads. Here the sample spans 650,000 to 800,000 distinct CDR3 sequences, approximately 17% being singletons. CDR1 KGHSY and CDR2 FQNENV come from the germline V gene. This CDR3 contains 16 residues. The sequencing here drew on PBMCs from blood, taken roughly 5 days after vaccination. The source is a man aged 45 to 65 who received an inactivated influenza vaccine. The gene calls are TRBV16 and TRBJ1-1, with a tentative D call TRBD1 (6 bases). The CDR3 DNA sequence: TGTGCCAGCTGCCAATCGACAGGAATTATGAACACTGAAGCTTTCTTT. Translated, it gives CASCQSTGIMNTEAFF.